This TCR beta chain was recorded in a study of PD-1 blockade in mismatch repair-deficient tumors. Study-wide context: Patients had about 13 mismatch repair-deficient cancer types and were previously treated and progressing. General study points: Tumor-resident clones, often absent from pretreatment blood, expanded after pembrolizumab and then contracted.

Notes on this clone: Its specificity is unknown. The same CDR3 is also encoded by other DNA sequences in this sample.

The length of the CDR3 is 13 residues. V was clipped by 3 bases and J by 0 bases, with 6 bases between them. In germline, CDR1 is MDHEN, CDR2 SYDVKM. Clones were read by immunoSEQ multiplex PCR, and TCRdb kept only the in-frame ones, dropping some. The sample has about 120,000 clones; roughly 86% are singletons. PCR or immunohistochemistry showed mismatch repair deficiency in every enrolled patient. The TCR-sequenced patients were three responders to pembrolizumab. The rearrangement uses TRBV28 and TRBJ2-7; no definite D call. The source was peripheral blood, collected 44 weeks after starting pembrolizumab. The TCR comes from an adult with mismatch repair-deficient cancer. The CDR3 nucleotides are TGTGCCAGCAGTTTCCCGAGCTCCTACGAGCAGTACTTC. The encoded protein is CASSFPSSYEQYF.